This T cell receptor beta chain was recorded in a study of blood T cell repertoires in COVID-19. Study-level background: The United States, Italy and Spain were the sources of the acute and convalescent COVID-19 samples.

V lost 3 bases and J 4 bases, leaving 7 bases between the germline ends. The CDR3 covers 12 residues. Germline assignment: CDR1 SGHRS and CDR2 YFSETQ. Seattle's enrolled individuals joined amid active infection and were then monitored longitudinally. Clones were read by immunoSEQ multiplex PCR, and TCRdb kept only the in-frame ones, dropping some. The data contain fewer than 350,000 clones, around nine tenths of them seen just once; the ten biggest clones take up around 4%. The V and J genes are TRBV5-1 and TRBJ1-2; D gene uncertain. The specimen sequenced was peripheral blood. The sequence was collected from a woman in her fifties or sixties with COVID-19, enrolled during active disease. The chain's CDR3 is CASSSQTYGYTF. CDR3 sequence (DNA): TGCGCCAGCAGCTCACAGACCTATGGCTACACCTTC.